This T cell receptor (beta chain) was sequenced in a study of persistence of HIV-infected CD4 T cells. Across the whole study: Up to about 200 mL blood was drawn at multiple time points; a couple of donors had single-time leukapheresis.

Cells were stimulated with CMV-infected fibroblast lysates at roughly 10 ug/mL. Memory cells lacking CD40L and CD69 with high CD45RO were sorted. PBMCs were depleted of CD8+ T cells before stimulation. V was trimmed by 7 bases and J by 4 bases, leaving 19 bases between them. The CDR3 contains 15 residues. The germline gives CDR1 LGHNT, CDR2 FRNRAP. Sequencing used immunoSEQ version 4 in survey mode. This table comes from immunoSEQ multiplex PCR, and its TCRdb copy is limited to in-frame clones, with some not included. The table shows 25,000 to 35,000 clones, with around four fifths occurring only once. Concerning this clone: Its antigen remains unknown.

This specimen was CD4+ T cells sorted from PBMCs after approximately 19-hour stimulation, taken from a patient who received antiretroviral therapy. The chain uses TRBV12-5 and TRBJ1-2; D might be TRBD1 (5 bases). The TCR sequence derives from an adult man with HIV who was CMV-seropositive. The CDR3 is CASAPPLGRVYGYTF. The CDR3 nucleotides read TGTGCTAGTGCCCCCCCCCTTGGCAGGGTCTATGGCTACACCTTC.